What follows are 14 T cell receptor beta chains derived from one specimen sequenced in a study of cytomegalovirus exposure and HLA in healthy donors. Primers for the PCR totalled 60 Vbeta and 13 Jbeta. Produced via immunoSEQ multiplex PCR; TCRdb's table is partial and in-frame only. The table shows 64,000 or so clones, with roughly 87% occurring only once. The sequencing sample was made of PBMCs. The receptor set was obtained from a female donor in good health and CMV-seronegative.

The chain joins TRBV5-1 to TRBJ1-2; 10 nucleotides align to TRBD1. The CDR3 covers 14 residues. Germline values: CDR1 SGHRS, CDR2 YFSETQ. The J segment lost 4 bases and the V segment lost 4 bases, leaving 4 bases of the junction unmatched. The chain's CDR3 is CASSPGQGVYGYTF. The CDR3 nucleotides read TGCGCCAGCAGCCCAGGACAGGGGGTCTATGGCTACACCTTC.

The gene calls are TRBV7-8 and TRBJ2-7, with 10 bases lining up with TRBD2. CDR3 length equals 14 residues. Germline values: CDR1 SGHVS, CDR2 FQNEAQ. V was pared by 5 bases and J by 3 bases, with 4 bases of the junction left unmatched. The CDR3 is CASSPTSGHYEQYF. DNA for the CDR3: TGTGCCAGCAGCCCGACTAGCGGGCACTACGAGCAGTACTTC. The full variable domain, rest sourced from reference TRBV7-8 and TRBJ2-7, is GAGVSQSPRYKVAKRGQDVALRCDPISGHVSLFWYQQALGQGPEFLTYFQNEAQLDKSGLPSDRFFAERPEGSVSTLKIQRTQQEDSAVYLCASSPTSGHYEQYFGPGTRLTVT.

The gene calls are TRBV9 and TRBJ2-3, with 8 bases fitting TRBD2. Germline loops: CDR1 SGDLS, CDR2 YYNGEE. The CDR3 extends over 17 amino acids. The ends lost 0 bases at V and 0 bases at J; junction bases unmatched: 6. DNA for the CDR3: TGTGCCAGCAGCGTAGAGGGTAGCGGGACGAGCACAGATACGCAGTATTTT. Translating it yields CASSVEGSGTSTDTQYF.

The chain carries TRBV18 and TRBJ1-2; 8 positions match TRBD1. J gave up 0 bases and V 0 bases, and 6 bases lay outside the gene matches. Germline V CDR1 and CDR2: KGHSH, LQKENI. The CDR3 covers 17 residues. CDR3 amino acids: CASSPPSDRGTNYGYTF. The CDR3, as DNA: TGTGCCAGCTCACCACCATCAGACAGGGGTACTAACTATGGCTACACCTTC.

This chain uses TRBV11-2 with TRBJ2-7; 11 bases are shared with TRBD1. CDR1 SGHAT and CDR2 FQNNGV come from the germline V gene. V lost 5 bases, J lost 7 bases, and 4 bases stayed unmatched. The CDR3 is made up of 13 amino acids. The CDR3 loop is CASSTDRGQEQYF. CDR3 in DNA: TGTGCCAGCAGCACGGACAGGGGGCAAGAGCAGTACTTC.

Only a few counts were recorded for this clone. This chain links TRBV6-5 with TRBJ2-7; D may be TRBD2 (6 bases). Germline CDR1 reads MNHEY; CDR2 reads SVGAGI. The CDR3 runs 16 residues. Trimming stripped 4 bases from V and 4 bases from J, with 20 bases between. CDR3 loop: CASSSHSGLLAYEQYF. The CDR3 DNA reads TGTGCCAGCAGTTCCCACTCGGGACTCTTAGCATACGAGCAGTACTTC.

The CDR3 is CASRGQGFYEQYF. The DNA for the CDR3 is TGTGCCAGCAGGGGACAGGGGTTTTACGAGCAGTACTTC. The chain is built from TRBV28 and TRBJ2-5, with 10 bases lining up with TRBD1. The DNA end lines up better with TRBJ2-7; the J call may be wrong. The CDR3 runs 13 residues. The V gene's germline CDR1 is MDHEN and CDR2 SYDVKM.

This clone was picked up a small number of times. This rearrangement joins TRBV27 to TRBJ2-7; 11 bases map to TRBD2. Germline lookup yields CDR1 MNHEY and CDR2 SMNVEV (reference sequence). Germline trimming cut 6 bases from V and 7 bases from J; bases unmatched to any gene: 11. This CDR3 contains 15 residues. CDR3 nucleotide sequence: TGTGCCAGCAGAAACCTAGCGGGAGGAAGTGGGGAGCAGTACTTC. It encodes CASRNLAGGSGEQYF.

The chain links TRBV11-2 to TRBJ2-1; 10 nucleotides line up with TRBD2. V gave up 2 bases and J gave up 7 bases; unmatched junction bases: 8. The germline V gene has CDR1 SGHAT and CDR2 FQNNGV. CDR3 length equals 16 residues. CDR3 in DNA: TGTGCCAGCAGCTTACTCATCAGCGGGGGGGGGAATGAGCAGTTCTTC. Translation gives CASSLLISGGGNEQFF. The variable domain in full, completed from reference TRBV11-2 and TRBJ2-1, reads EAGVAQSPRYKIIEKRQSVAFWCNPISGHATLYWYQQILGQGPKLLIQFQNNGVVDDSQLPKDRFSAERLKGVDSTLKIQPAKLEDSAVYLCASSLLISGGGNEQFFGPGTRLTVL.

The chain is built from TRBV28 and TRBJ2-2, with 8 bases lining up with TRBD2. This CDR3 spans 16 amino acids. Trimming removed 6 bases from V and 1 base from J; junction bases left unmatched: 7. From germline, CDR1 is MDHEN and CDR2 SYDVKM. The CDR3 sequence is CASSPSGGRNTGELFF. The DNA of the CDR3 is TGTGCCAGCAGCCCCAGCGGGGGAAGGAACACCGGGGAGCTGTTTTTT. The whole variable domain, remainder taken from reference TRBV28 and TRBJ2-2, is DVKVTQSSRYLVKRTGEKVFLECVQDMDHENMFWYRQDPGLGLRLIYFSYDVKMKEKGDIPEGYSVSREKKERFSLILESASTNQTSMYLCASSPSGGRNTGELFFGEGSRLTVL.

This clone was picked up one time. This chain links TRBV19 with TRBJ1-5, with D tentatively TRBD1 (6 bases). The germline V gene encodes CDR1 LNHDA and CDR2 SQIVND (reference sequence). V lost 7 bases to trimming and J lost 1 base, with 8 bases between them. The CDR3 contains 13 residues. This CDR3 is CASNDRSNQPQHF. Here the CDR3 DNA reads TGTGCCAGTAACGACAGGAGCAATCAGCCCCAGCATTTT.

V is TRBV19 and J is TRBJ1-5; D remains unclear. The germline V gene has CDR1 LNHDA and CDR2 SQIVND (reference sequence). CDR3 length: 15 amino acids. The V and J ends lost 9 bases and 0 bases respectively, with 15 bases between them. The CDR3 protein is CASRPFRGSNQPQHF. The CDR3 nucleotides read TGTGCCAGCCGACCGTTTCGGGGTAGCAATCAGCCCCAGCATTTT. Looking up the rest from reference TRBV19 and TRBJ1-5 gives the full variable domain: DGGITQSPKYLFRKEGQNVTLSCEQNLNHDAMYWYRQDPGQGLRLIYYSQIVNDFQKGDIAEGYSVSREKKESFPLTVTSAQKNPTAFYLCASRPFRGSNQPQHFGDGTRLSIL.

This chain links TRBV30 with TRBJ1-1; tentatively, D is TRBD1 (5 bases). The CDR3 length is 17 residues. CDR1 is GTSNPN, CDR2 SVGIG, per germline (reference sequence). With 3 bases removed from V and 1 base from J, the gap between germline ends came to 21 bases. Here the CDR3 DNA reads TGTGCCTGGAGACCACCGGGACTTGGACTCTCGAACACTGAAGCTTTCTTT. This sequence encodes CAWRPPGLGLSNTEAFF.

The chain links TRBV5-6 to TRBJ2-3; 8 bases map to TRBD2. Unmatched junction bases numbered 7, after V lost 6 bases and J lost 4 bases. Germline assignment: CDR1 SGHDT and CDR2 YYEEEE. The CDR3 has 14 residues. The CDR3 loop is CASTLRGGSDTQYF. The CDR3 coding sequence is TGTGCCAGCACTCTTCGGGGGGGGTCAGATACGCAGTATTTT.